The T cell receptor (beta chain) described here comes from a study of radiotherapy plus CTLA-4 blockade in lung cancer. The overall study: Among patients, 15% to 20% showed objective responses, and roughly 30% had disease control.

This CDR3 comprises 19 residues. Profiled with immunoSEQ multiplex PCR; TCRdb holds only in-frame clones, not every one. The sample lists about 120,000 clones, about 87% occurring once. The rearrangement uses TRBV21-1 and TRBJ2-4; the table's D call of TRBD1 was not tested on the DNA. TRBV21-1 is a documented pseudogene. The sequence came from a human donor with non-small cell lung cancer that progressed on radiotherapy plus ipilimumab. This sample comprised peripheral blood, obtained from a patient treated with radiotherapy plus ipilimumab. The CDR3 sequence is CASSKQGFFANSAKNIQYF. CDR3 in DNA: TGTGCCAGCAGCAAGCAGGGATTTTTTGCCAATTCGGCCAAAAACATTCAGTACTTC.